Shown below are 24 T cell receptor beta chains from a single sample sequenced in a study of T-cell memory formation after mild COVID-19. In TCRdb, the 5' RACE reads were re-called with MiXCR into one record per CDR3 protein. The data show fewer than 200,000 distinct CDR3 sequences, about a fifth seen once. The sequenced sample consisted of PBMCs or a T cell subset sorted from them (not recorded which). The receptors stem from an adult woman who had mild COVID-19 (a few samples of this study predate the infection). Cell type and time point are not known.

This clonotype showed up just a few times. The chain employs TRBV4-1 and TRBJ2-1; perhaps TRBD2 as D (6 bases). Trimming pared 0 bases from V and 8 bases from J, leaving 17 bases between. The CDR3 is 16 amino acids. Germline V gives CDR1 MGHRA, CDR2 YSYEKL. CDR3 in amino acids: CASSQDSTSINDEQFF. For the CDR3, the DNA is TGCGCCAGCAGCCAAGATTCCACTAGCATCAACGATGAGCAGTTCTTC.

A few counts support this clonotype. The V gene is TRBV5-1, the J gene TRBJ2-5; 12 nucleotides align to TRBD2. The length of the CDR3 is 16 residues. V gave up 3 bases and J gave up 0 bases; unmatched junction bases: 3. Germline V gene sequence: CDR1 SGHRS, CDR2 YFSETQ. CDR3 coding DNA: TGCGCCAGCAGCTCTAGCGGGGGGGCCGACCAAGAGACCCAGTACTTC. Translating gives CASSSSGGADQETQYF.

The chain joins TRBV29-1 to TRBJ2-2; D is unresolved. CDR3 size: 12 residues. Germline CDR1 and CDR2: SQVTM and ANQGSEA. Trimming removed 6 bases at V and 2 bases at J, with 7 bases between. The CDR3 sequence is CSVLPNTGELFF. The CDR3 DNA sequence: TGCAGCGTCCTGCCTAACACCGGGGAGCTGTTTTTT.

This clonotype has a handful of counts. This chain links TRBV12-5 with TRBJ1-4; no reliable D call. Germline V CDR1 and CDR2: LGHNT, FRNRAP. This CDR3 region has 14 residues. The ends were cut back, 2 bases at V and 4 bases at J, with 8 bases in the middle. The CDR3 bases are TGTGCTAGTGGTTTGAGACTGTTTAATGAAAAACTGTTTTTT. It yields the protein CASGLRLFNEKLFF.

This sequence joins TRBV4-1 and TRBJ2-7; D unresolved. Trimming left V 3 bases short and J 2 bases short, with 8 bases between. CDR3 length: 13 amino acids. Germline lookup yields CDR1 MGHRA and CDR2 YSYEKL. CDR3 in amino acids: CASSHETAYEQYF. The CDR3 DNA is TGCGCCAGCAGCCATGAGACTGCCTACGAGCAGTACTTC.

CDR3 coding DNA: TGTGCCAGCAGTGACTCTGGGGGACAGGGCGAGCAGTTCTTC. Amino acids: CASSDSGGQGEQFF. The chain has TRBV6-4 and TRBJ2-1, with TRBD1 identical over 9 bases. Per germline, CDR1 MRHNA and CDR2 SNTAGT. Trimming cost V 0 bases and J 10 bases; bases outside gene matches: 4. This CDR3 has 14 amino acids.

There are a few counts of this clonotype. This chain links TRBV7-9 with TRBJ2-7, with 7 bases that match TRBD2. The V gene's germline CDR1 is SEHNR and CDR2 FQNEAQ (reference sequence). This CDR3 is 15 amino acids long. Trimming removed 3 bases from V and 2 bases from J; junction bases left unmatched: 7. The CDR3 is CASSFTSSGTYEQYF. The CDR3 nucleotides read TGTGCCAGCAGCTTTACGTCTAGCGGAACCTACGAGCAGTACTTC.

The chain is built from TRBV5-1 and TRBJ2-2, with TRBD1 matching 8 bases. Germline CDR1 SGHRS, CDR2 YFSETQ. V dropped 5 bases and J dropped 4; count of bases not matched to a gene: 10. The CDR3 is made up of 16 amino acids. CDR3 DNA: TGCGCCAGCAGTGTATTACAGGGGGATACCACCGGGGAGCTGTTTTTT. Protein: CASSVLQGDTTGELFF. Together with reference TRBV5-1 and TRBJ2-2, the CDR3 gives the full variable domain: KAGVTQTPRYLIKTRGQQVTLSCSPISGHRSVSWYQQTPGQGLQFLFEYFSETQRNKGNFPGRFSGRQFSNSRSEMNVSTLELGDSALYLCASSVLQGDTTGELFFGEGSRLTVL.

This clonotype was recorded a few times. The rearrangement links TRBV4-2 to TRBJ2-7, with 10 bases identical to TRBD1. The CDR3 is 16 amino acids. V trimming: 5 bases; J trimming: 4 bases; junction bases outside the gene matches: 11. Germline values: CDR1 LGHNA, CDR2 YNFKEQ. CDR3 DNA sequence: TGTGCCAGCAGCGCTGGAACCGGGACAGGGGTTTACGAGCAGTACTTC. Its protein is CASSAGTGTGVYEQYF.

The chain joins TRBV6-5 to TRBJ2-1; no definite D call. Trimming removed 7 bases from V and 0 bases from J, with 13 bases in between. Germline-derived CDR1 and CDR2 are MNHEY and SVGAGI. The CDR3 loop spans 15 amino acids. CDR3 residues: CASTTGLSSYNEQFF. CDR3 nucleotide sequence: TGTGCCAGCACCACCGGGCTCAGCTCCTACAATGAGCAGTTCTTC.

As DNA, the CDR3 is TGTGCCAGCAGTCTCACTTCTAGGTCGGGGCAGCCCCAGCATTTT. Translating it yields CASSLTSRSGQPQHF. The chain recombines TRBV27 with TRBJ1-5; D ambiguous. This CDR3 is built from 15 residues. V gave up 5 bases and J gave up 7 bases, with 18 bases separating them. Germline V CDR1 and CDR2: MNHEY, SMNVEV (reference sequence).

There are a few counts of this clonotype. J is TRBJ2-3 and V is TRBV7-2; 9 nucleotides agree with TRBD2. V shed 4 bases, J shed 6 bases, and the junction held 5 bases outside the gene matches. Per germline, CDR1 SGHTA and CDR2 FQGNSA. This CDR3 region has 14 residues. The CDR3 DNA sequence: TGTGCCAGCAGCTCCGGACTAGCGACGGATACGCAGTATTTT. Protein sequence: CASSSGLATDTQYF.

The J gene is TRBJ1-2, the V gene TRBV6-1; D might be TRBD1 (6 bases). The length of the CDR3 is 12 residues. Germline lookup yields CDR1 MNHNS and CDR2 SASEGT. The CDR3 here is CACEGANYGYTF. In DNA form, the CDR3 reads TGTGCTTGTGAGGGGGCTAACTATGGCTACACCTTC.

This CDR3 reads CATQLAGTYEQYF. The CDR3 region has the DNA TGTGCCACCCAACTAGCGGGGACCTACGAGCAGTACTTC. The chain couples TRBV15 to TRBJ2-7; 10 bases match TRBD2. There are 13 residues in the CDR3. V was pared by 8 bases and J by 2 bases, with 3 bases of the junction left unmatched. The germline gives CDR1 LNHNV, CDR2 YYDKDF (reference sequence).

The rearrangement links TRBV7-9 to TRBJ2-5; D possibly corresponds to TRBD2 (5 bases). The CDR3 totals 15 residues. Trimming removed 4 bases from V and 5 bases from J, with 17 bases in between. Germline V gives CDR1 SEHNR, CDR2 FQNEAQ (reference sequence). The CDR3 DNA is TGTGCCAGCAGCTCATGGGCATTCGGCGGGGAGACCCAGTACTTC. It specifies CASSSWAFGGETQYF.

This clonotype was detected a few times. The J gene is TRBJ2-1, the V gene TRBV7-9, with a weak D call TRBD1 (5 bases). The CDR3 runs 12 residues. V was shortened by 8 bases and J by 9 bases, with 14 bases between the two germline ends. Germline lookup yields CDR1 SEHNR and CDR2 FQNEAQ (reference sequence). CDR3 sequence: CASRPQGGEQFF. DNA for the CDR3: TGTGCCAGCCGCCCTCAGGGCGGTGAGCAGTTCTTC.

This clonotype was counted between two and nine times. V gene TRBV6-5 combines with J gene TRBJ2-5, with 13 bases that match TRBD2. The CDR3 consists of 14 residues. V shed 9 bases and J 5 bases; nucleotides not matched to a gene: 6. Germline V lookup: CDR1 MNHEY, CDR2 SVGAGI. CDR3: CASWGLAGSETQYF. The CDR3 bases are TGTGCCAGTTGGGGACTAGCGGGATCGGAGACCCAGTACTTC.

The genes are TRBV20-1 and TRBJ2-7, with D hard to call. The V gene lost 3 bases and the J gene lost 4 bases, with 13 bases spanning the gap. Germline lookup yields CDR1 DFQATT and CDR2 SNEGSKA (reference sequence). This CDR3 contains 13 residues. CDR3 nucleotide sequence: TGCAGTGCTAGGTGGCCGGAACGGTACGAGCAGTACTTC. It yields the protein CSARWPERYEQYF.

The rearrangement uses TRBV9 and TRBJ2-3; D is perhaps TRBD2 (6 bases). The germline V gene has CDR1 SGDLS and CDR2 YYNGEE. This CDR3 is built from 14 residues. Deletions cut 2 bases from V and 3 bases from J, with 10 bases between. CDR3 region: CASSVGGMTDTQYF. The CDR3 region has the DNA TGTGCCAGCAGCGTTGGCGGGATGACAGATACGCAGTATTTT.

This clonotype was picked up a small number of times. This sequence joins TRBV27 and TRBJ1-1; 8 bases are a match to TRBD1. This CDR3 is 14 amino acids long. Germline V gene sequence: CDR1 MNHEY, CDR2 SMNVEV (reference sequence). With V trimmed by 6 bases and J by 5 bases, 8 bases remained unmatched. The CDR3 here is CASRPGTGRTEAFF. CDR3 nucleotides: TGTGCCAGCAGGCCGGGGACAGGACGGACTGAAGCTTTCTTT.

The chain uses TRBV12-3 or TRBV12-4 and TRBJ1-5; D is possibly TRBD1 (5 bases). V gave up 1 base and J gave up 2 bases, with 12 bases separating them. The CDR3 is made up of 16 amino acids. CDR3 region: CASSLVVGDGNQPQHF. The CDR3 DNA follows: TGTGCCAGCAGTTTAGTTGTTGGGGACGGCAATCAGCCCCAGCATTTT.

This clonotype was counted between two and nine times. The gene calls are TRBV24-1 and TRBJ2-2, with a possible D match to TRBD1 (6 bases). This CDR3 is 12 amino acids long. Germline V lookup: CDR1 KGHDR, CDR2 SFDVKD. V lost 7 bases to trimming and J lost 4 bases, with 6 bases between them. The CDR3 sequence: CATRQGTGELFF. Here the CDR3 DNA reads TGTGCCACCAGACAGGGCACCGGGGAGCTGTTTTTT.

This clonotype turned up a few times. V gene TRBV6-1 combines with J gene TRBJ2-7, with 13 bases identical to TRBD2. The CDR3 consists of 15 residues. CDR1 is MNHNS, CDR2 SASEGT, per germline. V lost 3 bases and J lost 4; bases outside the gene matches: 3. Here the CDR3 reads CASSDETSGGYEQYF. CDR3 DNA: TGTGCCAGCAGTGATGAGACTAGCGGGGGGTACGAGCAGTACTTC.

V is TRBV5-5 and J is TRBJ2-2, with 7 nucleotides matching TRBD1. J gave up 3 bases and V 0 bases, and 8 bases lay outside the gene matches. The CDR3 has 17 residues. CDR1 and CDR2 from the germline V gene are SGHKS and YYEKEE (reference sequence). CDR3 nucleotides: TGTGCCAGCAGCTTGGACCAGACAGGGTGGGACACCGGGGAGCTGTTTTTT. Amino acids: CASSLDQTGWDTGELFF. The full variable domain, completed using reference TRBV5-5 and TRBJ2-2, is DAGVTQSPTHLIKTRGQQVTLRCSPISGHKSVSWYQQVLGQGPQFIFQYYEKEERGRGNFPDRFSARQFPNYSSELNVNALLLGDSALYLCASSLDQTGWDTGELFFGEGSRLTVL.